The 28 T cell receptor beta chains presented below share a single source sample, sequenced in a study of vaccination and CD4 T cells after COVID-19. Cultured CD4+ T-cell DNA underwent Oncomine TCR Beta short-read sequencing. Each CDR3 protein is one row after TCRdb ran MiXCR on the PCR reads. The data hold about 19,000 distinct CDR3 sequences, with about 56% observed a single time. Antigen specificity for these receptors is unknown. The treatment denotes: approximately 9-day PBMC culture with coronavirus spike peptide pools or control peptides (ViraFEST assay). The specimen sequenced was CD4+ T cells from blood, cultured in vitro. Receptors originate from a human donor who had recovered from COVID-19.

In its sample, this clonotype was seen a few times. The rearrangement links TRBV15 to TRBJ1-5; no definite D call. V was shortened by 0 bases and J by 7 bases, with 7 bases between the two germline ends. The germline V gene has CDR1 LNHNV and CDR2 YYDKDF (reference sequence). This CDR3 is built from 13 residues. CDR3 in DNA: TGTGCCACCAGCAGAGATCTCGGGCAGCCCCAGCATTTT. This sequence encodes CATSRDLGQPQHF.

This clonotype was recorded a few times. The gene calls are TRBV27 and TRBJ2-1; D unresolved. This CDR3 region has 14 residues. The germline V gene has CDR1 MNHEY and CDR2 SMNVEV (reference sequence). V was shortened by 7 bases and J by 0 bases, with 10 bases between the two germline ends. The CDR3 reads CASTPVDSYNEQFF. CDR3 nucleotides: TGTGCCAGCACTCCAGTGGACTCCTACAATGAGCAGTTCTTC.

This clonotype was counted only a few times. This chain joins TRBV20-1 and TRBJ1-5; 7 bases align to TRBD1. CDR3 length: 13 residues. The V and J ends lost 5 bases and 4 bases, in that order; junction bases with no gene match: 5. The germline V gene encodes CDR1 DFQATT and CDR2 SNEGSKA (reference sequence). The CDR3 reads CSARAGGNQPQHF. In DNA, the CDR3 is TGCAGTGCTCGGGCAGGGGGTAATCAGCCCCAGCATTTT.

The genes are TRBV20-1 and TRBJ2-1; 8 bases line up with TRBD1. CDR3 length: 15 residues. The J segment lost 4 bases and the V segment lost 0 bases, leaving 5 bases of the junction unmatched. Germline V lookup: CDR1 DFQATT, CDR2 SNEGSKA (reference sequence). CDR3 bases: TGCAGTGCTAGAGATCCGAGACAGGGGTACAATGAGCAGTTCTTC. This sequence encodes CSARDPRQGYNEQFF.

In its sample, this clonotype was seen once. The chain carries TRBV6-1 and TRBJ2-7; D is uncertain. Germline V lookup: CDR1 MNHNS, CDR2 SASEGT. This CDR3 comprises 10 residues. The ends were cut back, 10 bases at V and 3 bases at J, with 7 bases in the middle. CDR3 coding DNA: TGTGCCACCGCCCTCTACGAGCAGTACTTC. Its protein is CATALYEQYF.

The genes are TRBV19 and TRBJ2-3, with D possibly being TRBD1 or TRBD2 (6 bases each). CDR1 is LNHDA and CDR2 is SQIVND in the germline V gene (reference sequence). CDR3 length: 13 residues. With 9 bases removed from V and 7 bases from J, the gap between germline ends came to 17 bases. The CDR3 loop reads CARTGIGSHTQYF. The CDR3, as DNA: TGTGCCAGGACAGGAATCGGGAGTCATACGCAGTATTTT.

The chain links TRBV28 to TRBJ1-2; the match to TRBD1 covers 7 bases. This CDR3 has 12 residues. The V gene's germline CDR1 is MDHEN and CDR2 SYDVKM. V gave up 10 bases and J gave up 5 bases; unmatched junction bases: 7. Here the CDR3 DNA reads TGTGCCACCTTGGGACAGAGTTATGGCTACACCTTC. This gives the protein CATLGQSYGYTF.

This chain uses TRBV29-1 with TRBJ2-2; 11 nucleotides agree with TRBD2. The V gene end was trimmed by 0 bases and the J gene end by 4 bases; junction bases not matched to a gene: 1. Germline CDR1 and CDR2: SQVTM and ANQGSEA. The CDR3 runs 15 residues. DNA for the CDR3: TGCAGCGTTGAAGATAGCGGGAGGGTCACCGGGGAGCTGTTTTTT. Its translation: CSVEDSGRVTGELFF.

This chain links TRBV20-1 with TRBJ2-1, with D possibly TRBD2 on 6 matching bases. The CDR3 is made up of 14 amino acids. V shed 6 bases and J shed 2 bases, with 14 bases lying between them. The germline gives CDR1 DFQATT, CDR2 SNEGSKA (reference sequence). The chain's CDR3 is CSALGLTPYNEQFF. The CDR3 DNA sequence: TGCAGTGCCCTGGGACTTACCCCCTACAATGAGCAGTTCTTC.

The V gene is TRBV19, the J gene TRBJ1-5; D ambiguous. The V end was cut by 5 bases, the J end by 2 bases, with 13 bases between. The CDR3 spans 15 residues. Germline V gene data show CDR1 as LNHDA and CDR2 as SQIVND (reference sequence). Written as DNA, the CDR3 is TGTGCCAGTAGTCCCGACACGTTAGGCAATCAGCCCCAGCATTTT. Translating it yields CASSPDTLGNQPQHF.

Only a few counts were recorded for this clonotype. The rearrangement joins TRBV6-5 to TRBJ1-5; TRBD1 agrees at 12 bases. The V gene's germline CDR1 is MNHEY and CDR2 SVGAGI. The CDR3 length is 15 residues. V lost 2 bases and J lost 7; bases outside the gene matches: 3. This chain's CDR3 is CASSYGTGGGQPQHF. The CDR3 DNA is TGTGCCAGCAGTTACGGGACAGGGGGCGGGCAGCCCCAGCATTTT.

The genes are TRBV7-6 and TRBJ1-1; 7 bases line up with TRBD1. The germline V gene has CDR1 SGHVS and CDR2 FNYEAQ. V shed 4 bases and J 4 bases; nucleotides not matched to a gene: 6. CDR3 length equals 14 residues. For the CDR3, the DNA is TGTGCCAGCAGCTCCCGAGGACAGGCCACTGAAGCTTTCTTT. Translation gives CASSSRGQATEAFF.

DNA of the CDR3: TGCGCCAGCAGCCAAGTCCATAGCGGGTCCTACGAGCAGTACTTC. Translation: CASSQVHSGSYEQYF. The chain is built from TRBV4-1 and TRBJ2-7, with 7 bases aligning to TRBD2. Germline-derived CDR1 and CDR2 are MGHRA and YSYEKL. V dropped 1 base and J dropped 1; count of bases not matched to a gene: 4. This CDR3 has 15 amino acids.

This clonotype showed up just once. This chain connects TRBV6-5 to TRBJ2-3; TRBD1 might be the D (6 bases). Per germline, CDR1 MNHEY and CDR2 SVGAGI. This CDR3 has 13 residues. V was shortened by 4 bases and J by 4 bases, with 9 bases between the two germline ends. For the CDR3, the DNA is TGTGCCAGCAGTTTTGGGGGCGCAGATACGCAGTATTTT. Its protein is CASSFGGADTQYF.

This clonotype was counted between two and nine times. The V call is TRBV28, the J call TRBJ2-7, with TRBD1 matching over 9 bases. Germline V gives CDR1 MDHEN, CDR2 SYDVKM. The CDR3 is made up of 15 amino acids. Trimming at V came to 4 bases and at J to 2 bases, leaving 6 bases not matched to a gene. CDR3 nucleotides: TGTGCCAGCAGTTCCCCCGGGGACAGGGCCTACGAGCAGTACTTC. Its protein is CASSSPGDRAYEQYF.

In this sample, this clonotype turned up a few times. The chain links TRBV7-8 to TRBJ1-2; D remains unclear. The CDR3 length is 15 residues. Trimming cost V 1 base and J 0 bases, with 9 bases left between them. From germline, CDR1 is SGHVS and CDR2 FQNEAQ. The CDR3 nucleotides are TGTGCCAGCAGCTTAGTAGCAGACACTAACTATGGCTACACCTTC. Protein sequence: CASSLVADTNYGYTF.

The V and J genes are TRBV12-3 or TRBV12-4 and TRBJ1-6; D not certain. The CDR3 has 18 residues. The V end lost 5 bases, the J end lost 0 bases, and 17 bases lay between the germline ends. CDR3 residues: CASSRIGLLSSYNSPLHF. The DNA for the CDR3 is TGTGCCAGCAGTCGAATAGGACTCCTTAGCTCCTATAATTCACCCCTCCACTTT.

This clonotype was seen more than once but under ten times. The chain employs TRBV6-2 or TRBV6-3 and TRBJ2-3; 11 nucleotides match TRBD2. The CDR3 extends over 15 amino acids. Germline lookup yields CDR1 MNHEY and CDR2 SVGEGT. V lost 2 bases and J lost 4; bases outside the gene matches: 2. CDR3 in amino acids: CASSYTSGGADTQYF. CDR3 nucleotides: TGTGCCAGCAGTTACACTAGCGGGGGCGCAGATACGCAGTATTTT.

This chain uses TRBV5-6 with TRBJ1-2; D gene ambiguous. V lost 0 bases to trimming and J lost 3 bases, with 15 bases between them. This CDR3 comprises 16 residues. Per the germline V gene, CDR1 is SGHDT and CDR2 is YYEEEE. The DNA for the CDR3 is TGTGCCAGCAGCTTGGGGTCGTTGGGCGGAGACTATGGCTACACCTTC. Its translation is CASSLGSLGGDYGYTF.

The CDR3 spells CASSPPGQGDEQFF. CDR3 DNA sequence: TGTGCCAGCAGTCCACCGGGACAGGGCGATGAGCAGTTCTTC. This sequence joins TRBV12-3 or TRBV12-4 and TRBJ2-1; the match to TRBD1 covers 9 bases. The CDR3 has 14 residues. V dropped 5 bases and J dropped 8; count of bases not matched to a gene: 7.

This clonotype came up a few times. This chain links TRBV12-5 with TRBJ1-1; D gene unclear. V was trimmed by 5 bases and J by 4 bases, leaving 11 bases between them. The germline V gene has CDR1 LGHNT and CDR2 FRNRAP. The CDR3 consists of 13 residues. This CDR3 is CASGRESGTEAFF. Written as DNA, the CDR3 is TGTGCTAGTGGTCGTGAATCGGGCACTGAAGCTTTCTTT.

The chain joins TRBV28 to TRBJ1-5; perhaps TRBD1 as D (5 bases). V was pared by 2 bases and J by 9 bases, with 11 bases between. This CDR3 spans 13 amino acids. Germline lookup yields CDR1 MDHEN and CDR2 SYDVKM. The CDR3 coding sequence is TGTGCCAGCAGTTTAGACAGTAAAGGGCCCCAGCATTTT. It encodes CASSLDSKGPQHF. The entire variable domain, with the rest obtained from reference TRBV28 and TRBJ1-5, is as follows: DVKVTQSSRYLVKRTGEKVFLECVQDMDHENMFWYRQDPGLGLRLIYFSYDVKMKEKGDIPEGYSVSREKKERFSLILESASTNQTSMYLCASSLDSKGPQHFGDGTRLSIL.

This rearrangement joins TRBV20-1 to TRBJ1-4, with D hard to call. Germline V gene data show CDR1 as DFQATT and CDR2 as SNEGSKA (reference sequence). The V gene lost 3 bases and the J gene lost 8 bases, with 19 bases spanning the gap. The CDR3 is 15 amino acids. CDR3 nucleotide sequence: TGCAGTGCTAGCCCTGGTGGACGGTATAAAGAAAAACTGTTTTTT. Its translation is CSASPGGRYKEKLFF.

The chain employs TRBV7-2 and TRBJ2-1; D unclear. V lost 4 bases and J 10 bases, leaving 11 bases between the germline ends. CDR1 and CDR2 from the germline V gene are SGHTA and FQGNSA. CDR3 length: 12 residues. CDR3: CASSSTGAEQFF. The DNA for the CDR3 is TGTGCCAGCAGCTCTACGGGTGCCGAGCAGTTCTTC. The entire variable domain, with the rest obtained from reference TRBV7-2 and TRBJ2-1, is as follows: GAGVSQSPSNKVTEKGKDVELRCDPISGHTALYWYRQSLGQGLEFLIYFQGNSAPDKSGLPSDRFSAERTGGSVSTLTIQRTQQEDSAVYLCASSSTGAEQFFGPGTRLTVL.

The chain combines TRBV3-1 with TRBJ1-6; D gene unclear. CDR1 and CDR2 from the germline V gene are LGHDT and YNNKEL (reference sequence). Trimming took off 2 bases at V and 7 bases at J, with 9 bases between the two ends. This CDR3 contains 14 residues. The CDR3 here is CASSQPTENSPLHF. CDR3 coding DNA: TGTGCCAGCAGCCAACCGACGGAAAATTCACCCCTCCACTTT. The whole variable domain, remainder taken from reference TRBV3-1 and TRBJ1-6, is DTAVSQTPKYLVTQMGNDKSIKCEQNLGHDTMYWYKQDSKKFLKIMFSYNNKELIINETVPNRFSPKSPDKAHLNLHINSLELGDSAVYFCASSQPTENSPLHFGNGTRLTVT.

The gene calls are TRBV21-1 and TRBJ1-3. TRBV21-1 is deemed a pseudogene. This CDR3 is 17 amino acids long. The DNA of the CDR3 is TGTGCCAGCAGCAAATCAATGTGGACCGACTCTGGAAACACCATATATTTT. Protein sequence: CASSKSMWTDSGNTIYF.

A few counts support this clonotype. This rearrangement joins TRBV21-1 to TRBJ1-1. TRBV21-1 is a pseudogene. The CDR3 sequence is 8 residues long. CDR3 coding DNA: TGTGCCAGCAGCGAAGCTTTCTTT. This codes for CASSEAFF.

V usage is TRBV5-1 and J usage is TRBJ2-1, with 7 bases lining up with TRBD1. With 2 bases clipped from V and 4 bases from J, the junction kept 3 bases outside the gene matches. Germline V gene data show CDR1 as SGHRS and CDR2 as YFSETQ. The CDR3 has 14 amino acids. Written as DNA, the CDR3 is TGCGCCAGCAGCTTAGGGACAGTTTACAATGAGCAGTTCTTC. This sequence encodes CASSLGTVYNEQFF.